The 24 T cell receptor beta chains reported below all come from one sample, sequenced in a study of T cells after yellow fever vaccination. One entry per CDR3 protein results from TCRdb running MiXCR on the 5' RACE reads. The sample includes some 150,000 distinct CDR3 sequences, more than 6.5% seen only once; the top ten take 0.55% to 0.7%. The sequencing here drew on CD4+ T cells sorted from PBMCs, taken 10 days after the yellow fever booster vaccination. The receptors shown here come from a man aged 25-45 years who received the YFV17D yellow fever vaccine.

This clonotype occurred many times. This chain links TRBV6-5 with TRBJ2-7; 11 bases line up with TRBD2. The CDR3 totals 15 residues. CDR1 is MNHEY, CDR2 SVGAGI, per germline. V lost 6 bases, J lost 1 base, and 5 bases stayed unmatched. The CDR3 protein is CASRPLAGGSYEQYF. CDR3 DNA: TGTGCCAGCAGGCCGCTAGCGGGAGGATCCTACGAGCAGTACTTC.

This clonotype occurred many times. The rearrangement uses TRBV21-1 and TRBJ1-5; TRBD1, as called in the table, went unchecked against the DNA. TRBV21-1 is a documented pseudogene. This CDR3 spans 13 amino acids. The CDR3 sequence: CASSNPGLWTQHF. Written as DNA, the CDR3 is TGTGCCAGCAGCAACCCTGGTCTCTGGACCCAGCATTTT.

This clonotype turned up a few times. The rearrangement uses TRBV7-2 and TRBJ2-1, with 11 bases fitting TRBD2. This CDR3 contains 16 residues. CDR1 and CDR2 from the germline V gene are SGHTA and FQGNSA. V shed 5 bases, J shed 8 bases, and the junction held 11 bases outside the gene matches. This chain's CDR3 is CASSRQRLAGPYEQFF. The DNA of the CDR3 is TGTGCCAGCAGCCGTCAGAGACTAGCGGGACCCTATGAGCAGTTCTTC. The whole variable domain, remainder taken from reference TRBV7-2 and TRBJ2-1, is GAGVSQSPSNKVTEKGKDVELRCDPISGHTALYWYRQSLGQGLEFLIYFQGNSAPDKSGLPSDRFSAERTGGSVSTLTIQRTQQEDSAVYLCASSRQRLAGPYEQFFGPGTRLTVL.

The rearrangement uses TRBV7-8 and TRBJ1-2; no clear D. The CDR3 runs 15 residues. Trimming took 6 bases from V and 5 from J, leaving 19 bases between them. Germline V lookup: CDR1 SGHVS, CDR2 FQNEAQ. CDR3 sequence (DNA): TGTGCCAGCAGAGAAGGGCGTATAGGGCGGTATGGCTACACCTTC. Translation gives CASREGRIGRYGYTF. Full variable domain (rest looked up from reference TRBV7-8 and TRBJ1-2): GAGVSQSPRYKVAKRGQDVALRCDPISGHVSLFWYQQALGQGPEFLTYFQNEAQLDKSGLPSDRFFAERPEGSVSTLKIQRTQQEDSAVYLCASREGRIGRYGYTFGSGTRLTVV.

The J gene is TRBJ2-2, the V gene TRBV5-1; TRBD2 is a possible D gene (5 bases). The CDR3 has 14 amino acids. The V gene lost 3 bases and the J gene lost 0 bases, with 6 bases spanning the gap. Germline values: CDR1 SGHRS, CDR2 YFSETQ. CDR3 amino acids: CASSWGANTGELFF. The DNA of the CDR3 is TGCGCCAGCAGCTGGGGAGCGAACACCGGGGAGCTGTTTTTT.

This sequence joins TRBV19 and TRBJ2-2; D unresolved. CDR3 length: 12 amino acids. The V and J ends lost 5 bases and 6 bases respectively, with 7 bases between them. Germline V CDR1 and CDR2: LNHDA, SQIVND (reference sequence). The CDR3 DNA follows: TGTGCCAGTAGTTATCTTTCCGGGGAGCTGTTTTTT. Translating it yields CASSYLSGELFF.

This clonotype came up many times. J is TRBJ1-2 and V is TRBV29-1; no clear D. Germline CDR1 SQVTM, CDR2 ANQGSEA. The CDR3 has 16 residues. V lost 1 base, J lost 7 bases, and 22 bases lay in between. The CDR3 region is CSVEGGPGNSRSGYTF. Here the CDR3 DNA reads TGCAGCGTTGAAGGCGGTCCCGGGAACAGTCGGTCTGGCTACACCTTC.

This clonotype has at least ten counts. The CDR3 region has the DNA TGTGCCAGCAGCGTAGACAGTGCCTACGAGCAGTACTTC. Translating gives CASSVDSAYEQYF. The chain joins TRBV7-9 to TRBJ2-7; tentatively, D is TRBD1 (5 bases). The CDR3 sequence is 13 residues long. Germline V gene data show CDR1 as SEHNR and CDR2 as FQNEAQ (reference sequence). V gave up 5 bases and J gave up 2 bases, with 10 bases separating them.

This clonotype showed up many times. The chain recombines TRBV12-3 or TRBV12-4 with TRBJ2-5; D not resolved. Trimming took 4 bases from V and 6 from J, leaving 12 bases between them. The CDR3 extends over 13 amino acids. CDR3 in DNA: TGTGCCAGCAGTTCGGCAGGTATACAGACCCAGTACTTC. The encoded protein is CASSSAGIQTQYF.

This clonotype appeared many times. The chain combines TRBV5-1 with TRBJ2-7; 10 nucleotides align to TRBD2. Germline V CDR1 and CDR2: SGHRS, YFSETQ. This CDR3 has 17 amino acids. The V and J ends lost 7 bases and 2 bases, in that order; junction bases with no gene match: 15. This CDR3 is CASFAGASGSHAYEQYF. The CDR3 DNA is TGCGCCAGCTTTGCCGGGGCTAGCGGGAGCCACGCCTACGAGCAGTACTTC.

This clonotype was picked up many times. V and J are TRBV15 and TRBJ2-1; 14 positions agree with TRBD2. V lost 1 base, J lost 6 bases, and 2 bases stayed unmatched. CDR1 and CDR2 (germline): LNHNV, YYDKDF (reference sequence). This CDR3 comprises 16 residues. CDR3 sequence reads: CATSRAGLAGGNEQFF. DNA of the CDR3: TGTGCCACCAGCAGAGCAGGACTAGCGGGAGGCAATGAGCAGTTCTTC.

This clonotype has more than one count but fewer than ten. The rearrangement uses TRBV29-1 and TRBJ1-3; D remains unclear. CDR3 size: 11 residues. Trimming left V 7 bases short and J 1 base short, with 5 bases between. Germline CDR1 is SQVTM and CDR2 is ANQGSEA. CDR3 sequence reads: CSAQSGNTIYF. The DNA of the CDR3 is TGCAGCGCCCAATCTGGAAACACCATATATTTT.

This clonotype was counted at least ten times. CDR3 bases: TGCAGTGCTCCTGGACAGGGGGCCTACGAGCAGTACTTC. Protein sequence: CSAPGQGAYEQYF. This rearrangement joins TRBV20-1 to TRBJ2-7; 10 nucleotides align to TRBD1. CDR3 length equals 13 residues. Germline CDR1 reads DFQATT; CDR2 reads SNEGSKA (reference sequence). V was pared by 5 bases and J by 2 bases, with 3 bases of the junction left unmatched.

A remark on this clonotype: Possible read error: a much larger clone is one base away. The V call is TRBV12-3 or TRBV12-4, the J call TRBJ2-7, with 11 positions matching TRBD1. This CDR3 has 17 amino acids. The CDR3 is CASSLSWGQGVVYAQYF. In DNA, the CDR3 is TGTGCCAGCAGTTTATCTTGGGGACAGGGGGTCGTCTACGCGCAGTACTTC.

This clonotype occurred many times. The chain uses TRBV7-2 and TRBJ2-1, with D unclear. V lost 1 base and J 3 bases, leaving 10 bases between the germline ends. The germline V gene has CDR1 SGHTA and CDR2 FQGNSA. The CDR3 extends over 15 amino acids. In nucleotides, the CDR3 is TGTGCCAGCAGCTTAGAGGTTGCGTTCTACAATGAGCAGTTCTTC. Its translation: CASSLEVAFYNEQFF. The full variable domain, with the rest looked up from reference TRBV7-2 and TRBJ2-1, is GAGVSQSPSNKVTEKGKDVELRCDPISGHTALYWYRQSLGQGLEFLIYFQGNSAPDKSGLPSDRFSAERTGGSVSTLTIQRTQQEDSAVYLCASSLEVAFYNEQFFGPGTRLTVL.

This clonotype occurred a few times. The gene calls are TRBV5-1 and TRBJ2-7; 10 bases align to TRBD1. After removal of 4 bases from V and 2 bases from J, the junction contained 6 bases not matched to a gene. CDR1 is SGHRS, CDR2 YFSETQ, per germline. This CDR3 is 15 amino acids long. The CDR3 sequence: CASSTGQGGPYEQYF. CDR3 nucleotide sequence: TGCGCCAGCAGCACCGGACAGGGGGGACCCTACGAGCAGTACTTC. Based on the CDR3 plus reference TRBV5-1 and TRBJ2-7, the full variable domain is KAGVTQTPRYLIKTRGQQVTLSCSPISGHRSVSWYQQTPGQGLQFLFEYFSETQRNKGNFPGRFSGRQFSNSRSEMNVSTLELGDSALYLCASSTGQGGPYEQYFGPGTRLTVT.

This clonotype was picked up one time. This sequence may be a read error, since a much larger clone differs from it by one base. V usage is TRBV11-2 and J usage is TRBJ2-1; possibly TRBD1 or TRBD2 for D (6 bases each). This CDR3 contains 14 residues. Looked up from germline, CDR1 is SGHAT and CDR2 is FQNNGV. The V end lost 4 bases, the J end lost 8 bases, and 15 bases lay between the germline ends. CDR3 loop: CASSSWGADDEQFF. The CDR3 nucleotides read TGTGCCAGCAGCTCATGGGGGGCCGACGATGAGCAGTTCTTC. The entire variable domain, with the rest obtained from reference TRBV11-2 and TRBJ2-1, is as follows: EAGVAQSPRYKIIEKRQSVAFWCNPISGHATLYWYQQILGQGPKLLIQFQNNGVVDDSQLPKDRFSAERLKGVDSTLKIQPAKLEDSAVYLCASSSWGADDEQFFGPGTRLTVL.

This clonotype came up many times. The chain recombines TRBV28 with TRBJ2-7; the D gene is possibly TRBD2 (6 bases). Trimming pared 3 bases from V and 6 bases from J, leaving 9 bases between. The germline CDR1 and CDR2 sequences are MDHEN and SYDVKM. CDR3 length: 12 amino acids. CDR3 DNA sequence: TGTGCCAGCAGTTTGTTGGAGGGCGAGCAGTACTTC. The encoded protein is CASSLLEGEQYF.

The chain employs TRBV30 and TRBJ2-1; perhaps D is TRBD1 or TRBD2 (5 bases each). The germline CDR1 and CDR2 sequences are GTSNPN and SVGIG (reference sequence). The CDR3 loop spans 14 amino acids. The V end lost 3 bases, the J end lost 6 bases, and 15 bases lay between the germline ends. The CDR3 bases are TGTGCCTGGAGGCCTTTCGGGGCGGGCAATGAGCAGTTCTTC. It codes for CAWRPFGAGNEQFF.

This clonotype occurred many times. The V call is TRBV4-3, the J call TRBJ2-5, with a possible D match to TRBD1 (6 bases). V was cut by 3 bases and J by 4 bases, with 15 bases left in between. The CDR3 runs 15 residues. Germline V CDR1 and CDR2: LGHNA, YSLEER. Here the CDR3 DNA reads TGCGCCAGCAGCCACAGGGGCCTTGGGGGAGAGACCCAGTACTTC. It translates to CASSHRGLGGETQYF.

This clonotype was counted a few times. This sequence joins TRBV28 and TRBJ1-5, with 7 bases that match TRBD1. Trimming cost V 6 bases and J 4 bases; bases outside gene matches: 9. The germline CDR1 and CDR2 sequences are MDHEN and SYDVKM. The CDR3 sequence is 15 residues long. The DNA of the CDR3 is TGTGCCAGCAGCCGCAAATTGACAGGGAATCAGCCCCAGCATTTT. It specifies CASSRKLTGNQPQHF.

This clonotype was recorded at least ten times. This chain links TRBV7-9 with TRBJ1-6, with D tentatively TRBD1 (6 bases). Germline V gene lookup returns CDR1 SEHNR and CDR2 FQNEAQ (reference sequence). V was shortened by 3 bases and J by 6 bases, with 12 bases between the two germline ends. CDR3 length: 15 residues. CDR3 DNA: TGTGCCAGCAGCTTCAGGGGCATTGGTAATTCACCCCTCCACTTT. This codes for CASSFRGIGNSPLHF.

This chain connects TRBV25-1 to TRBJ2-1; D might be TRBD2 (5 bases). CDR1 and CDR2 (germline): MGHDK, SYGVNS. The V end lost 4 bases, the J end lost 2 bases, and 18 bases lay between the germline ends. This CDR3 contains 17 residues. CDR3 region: CASSATERGSTYNEQFF. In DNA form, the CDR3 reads TGTGCCAGCAGTGCCACCGAACGAGGGTCTACCTACAATGAGCAGTTCTTC.

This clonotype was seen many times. The DNA for the CDR3 is TGTGCCAGCAGCCTAATCCGGGACAGAGGCAATCAGCCCCAGCATTTT. It encodes CASSLIRDRGNQPQHF. The chain links TRBV14 to TRBJ1-5; 7 nucleotides align to TRBD1. Germline V CDR1 and CDR2: SGHDN, FVKESK. Trimming took 4 bases from V and 2 from J; bases not matched to a gene: 8. The CDR3 length is 16 residues.